In its sample, the clone carrying this T cell receptor (beta chain) was seen a few times. V lost 5 bases and J lost 3, with 7 bases in between. The CDR3 length is 12 residues. These data come from a study of T cells after yellow fever vaccination. TCRdb re-derived calls from the 5' RACE reads in MiXCR, one entry per CDR3 protein. The table records approximately 300,000 distinct CDR3 sequences, around 7% of them present only once. This specimen was PBMCs, taken roughly 46 days after the first yellow fever vaccination. The genes are TRBV12-3 or TRBV12-4 and TRBJ1-2; D remains ambiguous. The clonotype was recovered from a man aged 18 to 35 who received the YFV17D yellow fever vaccine. CDR3 bases: TGTGCCAGCAGTCGGCAGGACTATGGCTACACCTTC. Translated: CASSRQDYGYTF.